This T cell receptor (beta chain) originates from a study of shared clonotypes between healthy human individuals. The ends were cut back, 2 bases at V and 3 bases at J, with 11 bases in the middle. Germline values: CDR1 SGHDT, CDR2 YYEEEE. The CDR3 has 14 amino acids. Note on this clone: Its antigen remains unknown.

TCRdb's table, derived via immunoSEQ multiplex PCR, lists solely in-frame clones and lacks some. The data contain about 1 million clones, about 77% of them seen just once; the ten biggest clones take up approximately 1.5%. The study, taken as a whole, reports: Few donors limited the genetic and exposure-history diversity represented.

The rearrangement joins TRBV5-6 to TRBJ2-5; D is unresolved. What was sequenced was memory CD4+ T cells sorted from blood. Subset denoted: CD45RA-negative fraction. This TCR derives from a young man in good health. Here the CDR3 DNA reads TGTGCCAGCAGCTTACTGAACATGGAAGAGACCCAGTACTTC. Translated, it gives CASSLLNMEETQYF.